These T cell receptor beta chains were read from a single sample in a study of blood T cell repertoires in COVID-19. The repertoire was sequenced with immunoSEQ multiplex PCR; TCRdb's copy has only in-frame clones and lacks some. The sample includes 150,000 to 200,000 clones, about 88% of them seen just once. Material for sequencing was peripheral blood. These TCRs come from a woman older than 75 in a cohort sampled during active or convalescent COVID-19. Each CDR3 is given with its conserved first and last residue. The D gene is left open where the match is weak. Size values are once, few and many counts, or a class for expanded clones, and some rows have none.

d_call	clone_size	v_call	j_call	cdr3_nt	cdr3_aa
-	-	TRBV30	TRBJ1-3	TGTGCCTGGAAAAACCAGGGATGGGCTGGAAACACCATATATTTT	CAWKNQGWAGNTIYF
-	many	TRBV27	TRBJ2-3	TGTGCCAGCAGTCCGACCAGCGAGGATACGCAGTATTTT	CASSPTSEDTQYF
-	once	TRBV7-9	TRBJ1-2	TGTGCCAGCAGCTTCGTTGGCAATACCGGGGGCTACACCTTC	CASSFVGNTGGYTF
-	-	TRBV10-1	TRBJ1-3	TGCGCCAGCAGTGAGAATAGCCTGCTCTCTGGAAACACCATATATTTT	CASSENSLLSGNTIYF
-	-	TRBV12-5	TRBJ1-5	TGTGCTAGTGCCCCCGCGGCCTACCCCTATCAGCCCCAGCATTTT	CASAPAAYPYQPQHF
TRBD1	-	TRBV9	TRBJ1-3	TGTGCCAGCAGCGACAGACAGGGTGCGGGAAACACCATATATTTT	CASSDRQGAGNTIYF
TRBD2	-	TRBV7-9	TRBJ2-1	TGTGCCAGCAGCCTTAGCGGGGGTCCCAATGAGCAGTTCTTC	CASSLSGGPNEQFF
-	-	TRBV18	TRBJ1-3	TGTGCCAGCTCACCCAGGCCAGAACCAGACTCTGGAAACACCATATATTTT	CASSPRPEPDSGNTIYF
TRBD1	-	TRBV6-2/TRBV6-3	TRBJ2-6	TGTGCCAGCAGTTATGGAGGGTGGTACAGGGGGTCTGGGGCCAACGTCCTGACTTTC	CASSYGGWYRGSGANVLTF
TRBD1	-	TRBV19	TRBJ2-2	TGTGCCAGTAGTTTACAGGGGGCGCGGAATACCGGGGAGCTGTTTTTT	CASSLQGARNTGELFF
TRBD2	-	TRBV28	TRBJ2-1	TGTGCCAGCAGTTCCCCTAGCGGGGGGGCCTACAATGAGCAGTTCTTC	CASSSPSGGAYNEQFF
TRBD1	-	TRBV5-1	TRBJ1-2	TGCGCCAGCAGCATAGGACAGGACTATGGCTACACCTTC	CASSIGQDYGYTF
-	-	TRBV2	TRBJ2-7	TGTGCCAGCAGTGAAGATGTGGTCGGGGGTGCCTACGAGCAGTACTTC	CASSEDVVGGAYEQYF
-	-	TRBV10-1	TRBJ1-5	TGCGCCAGCAGTGAGTCCGGGAATAGCAATCAGCCCCAGCATTTT	CASSESGNSNQPQHF
-	-	TRBV7-7	TRBJ2-1	TGTGCCAGCAGCGCCGGAGAAGAGCAGTTCTTC	CASSAGEEQFF
TRBD1	-	TRBV24-1	TRBJ1-2	TGTGCCACCAGTGATGAAGGACAGGACGCTGGCTACACCTTC	CATSDEGQDAGYTF
TRBD1	-	TRBV9	TRBJ1-4	TGTGCCAGCAGCGAAGGCGGGACAGCTAATGAAAAACTGTTTTTT	CASSEGGTANEKLFF
TRBD1	-	TRBV6-2/TRBV6-3	TRBJ1-2	TGTGCCAGCAGCCGCCGACAGGGGAACTATGGCTACACCTTC	CASSRRQGNYGYTF
-	-	TRBV6-1	TRBJ1-5	TGTGCCAGCAGTGAAGCTATGCGGAGCAATCAGCCCCAGCATTTT	CASSEAMRSNQPQHF
TRBD1	-	TRBV27	TRBJ2-1	TGTGCCAGCAGTTTATCGAGTGGAGGGGACAGGGGAGTGGGTGAGCAGTTCTTC	CASSLSSGGDRGVGEQFF
TRBD2	-	TRBV11-2	TRBJ2-1	TGTGCCAGCAGGCCTACCTGGGCTAGCGGGAATCTGGAGCAGTTCTTC	CASRPTWASGNLEQFF
-	few	TRBV6-5	TRBJ1-2	TGTGCCAGCAGTTACGGGGGCGGGGGTCCTTTATATGGCTACACCTTC	CASSYGGGGPLYGYTF
TRBD1	-	TRBV5-1	TRBJ1-1	TGCGCCAGCAGCTCTACACAGGGGGCGGACACTGAAGCTTTCTTT	CASSSTQGADTEAFF